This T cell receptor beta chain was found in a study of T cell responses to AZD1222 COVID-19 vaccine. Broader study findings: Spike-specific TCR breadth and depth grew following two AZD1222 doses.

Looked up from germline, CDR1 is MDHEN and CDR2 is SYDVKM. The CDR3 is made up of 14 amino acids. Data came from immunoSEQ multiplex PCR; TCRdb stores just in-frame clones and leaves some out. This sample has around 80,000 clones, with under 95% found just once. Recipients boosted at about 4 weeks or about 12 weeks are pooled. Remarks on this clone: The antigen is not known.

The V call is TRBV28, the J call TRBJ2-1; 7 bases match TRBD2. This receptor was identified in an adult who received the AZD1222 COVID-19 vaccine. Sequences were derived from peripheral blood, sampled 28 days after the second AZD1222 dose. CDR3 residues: CGSSEGGSYNEQFF. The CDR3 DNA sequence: TGTGGCTCGAGCGAGGGCGGGAGCTACAATGAGCAGTTCTTC.